Below are 9 T cell receptor beta chains sequenced from a single sample in a study of graft-versus-host responses after intestinal transplantation. The method was immunoSEQ multiplex PCR; TCRdb's version includes in-frame clones alone and lacks a portion of them. The sample lists 95,000 to 110,000 clones, roughly 89% seen once, with around 0.76% in the top ten. These TCRs' antigens remain unknown. The material sequenced was unstimulated CD4+ T cells sorted from spleen or lymph node cells, taken before transplant. These receptors were taken from a human donor who was the organ donor for an intestinal transplant.

This clone showed up just once. The rearrangement joins TRBV6-5 to TRBJ2-7; tentatively, D is TRBD2 (7 bases). V was pared by 8 bases and J by 6 bases, with 14 bases between. This CDR3 comprises 12 residues. The germline V gene has CDR1 MNHEY and CDR2 SVGAGI. CDR3 DNA sequence: TGTGCCAGCCACACCGGGGGGCGCGAGCAGTACTTC. This gives the protein CASHTGGREQYF.

The rearrangement uses TRBV10-1 and TRBJ2-1; no definite D call. The CDR3 has 14 amino acids. The ends were cut back, 7 bases at V and 7 bases at J, with 17 bases in the middle. CDR1 and CDR2 from the germline V gene are WNHNN and SYGVQD (reference sequence). In DNA, the CDR3 is TGCGCCAGCAAACTCGTCGTAAGCGAAAATGAGCAGTTCTTC. This encodes CASKLVVSENEQFF.

This chain joins TRBV19 and TRBJ1-5; D gene ambiguous. The CDR3 sequence is 12 residues long. CDR1 is LNHDA and CDR2 is SQIVND in the germline V gene (reference sequence). The V end was cut by 4 bases, the J end by 7 bases, with 8 bases between. DNA of the CDR3: TGTGCCAGTAGTAATTTCGCCCAGCCCCAGCATTTT. It yields the protein CASSNFAQPQHF.

For the CDR3, the DNA is TGTGCCATCAGTTACGGCGGGGGTAACACAGATACGCAGTATTTT. This gives the protein CAISYGGGNTDTQYF. The chain employs TRBV10-3 and TRBJ2-3; TRBD2 agrees at 7 bases. V shed 5 bases, J shed 2 bases, and the junction held 7 bases outside the gene matches. This CDR3 contains 15 residues. Germline CDR1 is ENHRY and CDR2 is SYGVKD.

This rearrangement joins TRBV6-5 to TRBJ2-5; 13 bases are a match to TRBD2. The V gene's germline CDR1 is MNHEY and CDR2 SVGAGI. CDR3 length equals 14 residues. J gave up 2 bases and V 6 bases, and 0 bases lay outside the gene matches. As DNA, the CDR3 is TGTGCCAGCAGGACTAGCGGGGGGCAAGAGACCCAGTACTTC. Translated: CASRTSGGQETQYF.

This clone has just a few counts. The chain carries TRBV7-7 and TRBJ1-3; the D gene is possibly TRBD1 (5 bases). V was cut by 1 base and J by 4 bases, with 11 bases left in between. CDR1 and CDR2 (germline): SSHAT, FNYEAQ (reference sequence). The CDR3 spans 15 residues. CDR3 sequence reads: CASSLDRGSGNTIYF. For the CDR3, the DNA is TGTGCCAGCAGCTTAGACCGGGGGTCAGGAAACACCATATATTTT.

On this clone: This CDR3 is also generated by other DNA sequences in the sample. The chain carries TRBV5-4 and TRBJ1-5; D is uncertain. CDR1 and CDR2 (germline): SGHNT, YYREEE (reference sequence). The CDR3 loop spans 13 amino acids. V was trimmed by 0 bases and J by 9 bases, leaving 10 bases between them. The CDR3 spells CASSLAPTRPQHF. The CDR3 DNA is TGTGCCAGCAGCTTGGCGCCTACACGGCCCCAGCATTTT. Full variable domain (remainder filled in from reference TRBV5-4 and TRBJ1-5): ETGVTQSPTHLIKTRGQQVTLRCSSQSGHNTVSWYQQALGQGPQFIFQYYREEENGRGNFPPRFSGLQFPNYSSELNVNALELDDSALYLCASSLAPTRPQHFGDGTRLSIL.

The V gene is TRBV30, the J gene TRBJ1-5, with TRBD1 matching 9 bases. Looked up from germline, CDR1 is GTSNPN and CDR2 is SVGIG (reference sequence). The CDR3 length is 13 residues. V shed 5 bases and J 7 bases; nucleotides not matched to a gene: 6. CDR3 coding DNA: TGTGCCTGGGCAGGACAGGGGCGACAGCCCCAGCATTTT. Translated, it gives CAWAGQGRQPQHF. Together with reference TRBV30 and TRBJ1-5, the CDR3 gives the full variable domain: SQTIHQWPATLVQPVGSPLSLECTVEGTSNPNLYWYRQAAGRGLQLLFYSVGIGQISSEVPQNLSASRPQDRQFILSSKKLLLSDSGFYLCAWAGQGRQPQHFGDGTRLSIL.

With regard to this clone: Other nucleotide sequences in the sample specify the same CDR3. V and J are TRBV5-1 and TRBJ2-7; 8 bases map to TRBD2. CDR1 and CDR2 from the germline V gene are SGHRS and YFSETQ. This CDR3 spans 13 amino acids. Germline trimming cut 1 base from V and 3 bases from J; bases unmatched to any gene: 0. The CDR3 loop is CASSLTSGYEQYF. DNA of the CDR3: TGCGCCAGCAGCTTGACTAGCGGCTACGAGCAGTACTTC.